Sequencing of this T cell receptor beta chain was carried out in a study of OX40 agonist ivuxolimab in advanced cancers. As for the study in general: Patients with prior anti-PD-1, anti-PD-L1 or anti-CTLA-4 therapy were eligible; 40% had some.

TCRdb keeps only in-frame clones here, not all; method: immunoSEQ multiplex PCR. The table has more than 55,000 clones, roughly 92% seen once. The V gene lost 4 bases and the J gene lost 7 bases, with 9 bases spanning the gap. The CDR3 sequence is 12 residues long. Germline V gene sequence: CDR1 SGHDT, CDR2 YYEEEE. The V call is TRBV5-6, the J call TRBJ2-1, with D possibly being TRBD1 (6 bases). Material: CD4+ or CD8+ T cells sorted from blood, obtained in a trial of the OX40 agonist ivuxolimab. The sequence derives from an adult with an advanced solid tumor such as melanoma, head and neck, liver or kidney cancer. The DNA for the CDR3 is TGTGCCAGCAGCACCGGACAGAATGAGCAGTTCTTC. This encodes CASSTGQNEQFF. Full variable domain (missing parts from reference TRBV5-6 and TRBJ2-1): DAGVTQSPTHLIKTRGQQVTLRCSPKSGHDTVSWYQQALGQGPQFIFQYYEEEERQRGNFPDRFSGHQFPNYSSELNVNALLLGDSALYLCASSTGQNEQFFGPGTRLTVL.